The source of this TCR beta chain is a study of blood T cell repertoires in COVID-19. About the research overall: Specimens from acute and convalescent COVID-19 originated in the United States, Italy and Spain. From T cells, B-cell-depleted T cells, or PBMCs came the material, which was cDNA or gDNA.

This clone was observed a handful of times. V was shortened by 3 bases and J by 13 bases, with 13 bases between the two germline ends. The CDR3 totals 11 residues. Germline assignment: CDR1 SNHLY and CDR2 FYNNEI. Per the original data handling: It was from reference gene primer amplification that nucleated cell counts were estimated. This table comes from immunoSEQ multiplex PCR, and its TCRdb copy is limited to in-frame clones, with some not included. That table is the source of V, J and clone size, and D and trimming were worked out from the DNA. The sample carries around 99,000 clones, over 60% recorded once.

Input material: peripheral blood. The chain recombines TRBV2 with TRBJ2-7, with a tentative D call TRBD2 (6 bases). The origin of this receptor is a human donor in a cohort sampled during active or convalescent COVID-19. DNA of the CDR3: TGTGCCAGCAGTGAGGTTGGGGGGAATTACTTC. Amino acid sequence: CASSEVGGNYF.